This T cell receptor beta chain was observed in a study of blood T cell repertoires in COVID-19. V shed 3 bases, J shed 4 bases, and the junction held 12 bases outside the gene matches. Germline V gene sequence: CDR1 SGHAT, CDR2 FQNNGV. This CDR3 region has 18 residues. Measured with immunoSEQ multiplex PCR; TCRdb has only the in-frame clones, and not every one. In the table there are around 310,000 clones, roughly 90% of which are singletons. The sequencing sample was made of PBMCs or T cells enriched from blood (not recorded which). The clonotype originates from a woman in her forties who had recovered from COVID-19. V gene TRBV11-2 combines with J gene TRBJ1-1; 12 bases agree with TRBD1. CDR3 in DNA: TGTGCCAGCAGCTTTCCCCCCGGGACAGGGGGCTCAAGCACTGAAGCTTTCTTT. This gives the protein CASSFPPGTGGSSTEAFF.